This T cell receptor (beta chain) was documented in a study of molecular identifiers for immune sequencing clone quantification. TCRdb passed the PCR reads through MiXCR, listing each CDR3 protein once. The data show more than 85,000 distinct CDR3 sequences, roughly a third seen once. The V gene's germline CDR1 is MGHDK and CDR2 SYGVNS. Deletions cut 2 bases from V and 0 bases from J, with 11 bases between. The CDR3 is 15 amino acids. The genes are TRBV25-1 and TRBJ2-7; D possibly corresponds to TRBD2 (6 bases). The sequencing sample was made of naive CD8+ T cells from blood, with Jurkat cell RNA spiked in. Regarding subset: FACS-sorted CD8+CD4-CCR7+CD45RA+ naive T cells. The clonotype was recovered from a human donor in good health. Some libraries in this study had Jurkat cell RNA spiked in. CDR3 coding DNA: TGTGCCAGCAGTGAAGAGGGAGGACTCTCCTACGAGCAGTACTTC. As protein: CASSEEGGLSYEQYF.